Below are 6 T cell receptor beta chains sequenced from a single sample in a study of shared clonotypes between healthy human individuals. Sequencing used immunoSEQ multiplex PCR; TCRdb keeps in-frame clones, though not all of them. The sample lists around 510,000 clones, about 96% seen once, with approximately 0.06% in the top ten. The specimen sequenced was naive CD4+ T cells sorted from blood. Documented subset: CD45RA+ positively selected. These receptors were taken from a woman aged 30 to 39 in good health.

The chain links TRBV28 to TRBJ2-7; D perhaps matches TRBD1 (6 bases). Between the trimmed V and J ends, which lost 2 bases and 4 bases, there was a span of 9 bases. CDR1 MDHEN and CDR2 SYDVKM come from the germline V gene. CDR3 size: 13 residues. The CDR3 region is CASSLTGQYEQYF. In DNA, the CDR3 is TGTGCCAGCAGTTTAACCGGACAGTACGAGCAGTACTTC.

The rearrangement joins TRBV7-9 to TRBJ1-3, with unresolved D. CDR1 and CDR2 from the germline V gene are SEHNR and FQNEAQ (reference sequence). With 7 bases removed from V and 0 bases from J, the gap between germline ends came to 13 bases. CDR3 length equals 15 residues. In DNA form, the CDR3 reads TGTGCCAGCATCCAGTTCTCAAACTCTGGAAACACCATATATTTT. It is translated as CASIQFSNSGNTIYF.

The J gene is TRBJ2-5, the V gene TRBV10-2, with TRBD2 identical over 10 bases. Germline lookup yields CDR1 WSHSY and CDR2 SAAADI. The CDR3 spans 17 residues. With V trimmed by 2 bases and J by 5 bases, 11 bases remained unmatched. DNA for the CDR3: TGCGCCAGCAGTGAGAGACTAGCGGGCTCGCCAGGGGAGACCCAGTACTTC. Its protein is CASSERLAGSPGETQYF.

The gene calls are TRBV11-2 and TRBJ2-5; 9 nucleotides match TRBD2. Germline CDR1 reads SGHAT; CDR2 reads FQNNGV. The CDR3 is 15 residues long. The trim removed 5 bases at V and 4 bases at J, leaving 8 bases unmatched. The CDR3 loop is CASSLLRTSAETQYF. The CDR3, as DNA: TGTGCCAGCAGCCTACTCCGGACTAGCGCAGAGACCCAGTACTTC.

The chain combines TRBV4-1 with TRBJ2-3; D remains ambiguous. The germline V gene encodes CDR1 MGHRA and CDR2 YSYEKL. V shed 5 bases and J shed 9 bases, with 15 bases lying between them. The CDR3 consists of 13 residues. CDR3 in amino acids: CASSSPLRSTQYF. In DNA form, the CDR3 reads TGCGCCAGCAGCTCCCCTTTGCGGTCCACGCAGTATTTT.

CDR3 nucleotide sequence: TGTGCCAGTACAAGTATGAACACTGAAGCTTTCTTT. It codes for CASTSMNTEAFF. This chain uses TRBV19 with TRBJ1-1; no firm D call. V gave up 7 bases and J gave up 0 bases, with 6 bases separating them. CDR1 and CDR2 (germline): LNHDA, SQIVND (reference sequence). This CDR3 has 12 residues.